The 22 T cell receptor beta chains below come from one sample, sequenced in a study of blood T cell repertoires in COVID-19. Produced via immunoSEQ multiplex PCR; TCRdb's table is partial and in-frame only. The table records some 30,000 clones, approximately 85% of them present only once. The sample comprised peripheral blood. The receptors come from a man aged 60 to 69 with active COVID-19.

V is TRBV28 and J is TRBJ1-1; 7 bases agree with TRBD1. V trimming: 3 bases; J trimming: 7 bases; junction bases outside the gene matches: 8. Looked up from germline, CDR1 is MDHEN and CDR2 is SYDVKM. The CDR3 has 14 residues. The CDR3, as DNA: TGTGCCAGCAGTTTTGACAGGGTGGAACATGAAGCTTTCTTT. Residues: CASSFDRVEHEAFF.

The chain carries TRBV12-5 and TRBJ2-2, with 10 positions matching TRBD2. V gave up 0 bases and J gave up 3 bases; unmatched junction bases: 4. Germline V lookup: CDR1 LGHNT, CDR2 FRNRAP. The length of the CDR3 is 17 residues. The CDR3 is CASGLVRLAGDTGELFF. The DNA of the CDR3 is TGTGCTAGTGGTTTGGTACGGCTAGCGGGAGACACCGGGGAGCTGTTTTTT.

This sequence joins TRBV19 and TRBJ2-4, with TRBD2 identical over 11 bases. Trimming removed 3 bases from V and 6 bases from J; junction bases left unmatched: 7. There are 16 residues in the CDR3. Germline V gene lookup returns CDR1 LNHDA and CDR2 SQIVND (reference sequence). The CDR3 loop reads CASSILAGGNTNIQYF. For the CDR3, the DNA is TGTGCCAGTAGTATTCTAGCGGGAGGTAATACAAACATTCAGTACTTC. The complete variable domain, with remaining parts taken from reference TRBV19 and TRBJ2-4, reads DGGITQSPKYLFRKEGQNVTLSCEQNLNHDAMYWYRQDPGQGLRLIYYSQIVNDFQKGDIAEGYSVSREKKESFPLTVTSAQKNPTAFYLCASSILAGGNTNIQYFGAGTRLSVL.

The CDR3 region is CASSLEATTIYGYTF. The DNA of the CDR3 is TGTGCCAGCAGCTTAGAGGCGACAACCATCTATGGCTACACCTTC. The rearrangement uses TRBV7-8 and TRBJ1-2; no definite D call. Germline loops: CDR1 SGHVS, CDR2 FQNEAQ. V dropped 1 base and J dropped 4 bases, with 13 bases sitting between them. CDR3 length: 15 residues.

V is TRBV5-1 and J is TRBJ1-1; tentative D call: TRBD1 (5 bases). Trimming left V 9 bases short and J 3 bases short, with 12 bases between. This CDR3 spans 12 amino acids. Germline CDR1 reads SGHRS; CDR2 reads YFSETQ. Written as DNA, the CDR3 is TGCGCCAACCCCGACAGTTACACTGAAGCTTTCTTT. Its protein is CANPDSYTEAFF.

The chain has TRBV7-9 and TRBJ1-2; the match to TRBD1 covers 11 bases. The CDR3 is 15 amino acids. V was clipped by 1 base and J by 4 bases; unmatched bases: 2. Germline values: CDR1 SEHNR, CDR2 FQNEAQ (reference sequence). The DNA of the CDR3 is TGTGCCAGCAGCTTAGAGGGGACAGGGGGCTATGGCTACACCTTC. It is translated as CASSLEGTGGYGYTF.

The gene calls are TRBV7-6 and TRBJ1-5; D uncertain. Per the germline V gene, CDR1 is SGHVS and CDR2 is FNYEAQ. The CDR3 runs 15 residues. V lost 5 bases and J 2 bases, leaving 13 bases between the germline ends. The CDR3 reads CASSPGGSGNQPQHF. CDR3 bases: TGTGCCAGCAGCCCGGGTGGGTCGGGCAATCAGCCCCAGCATTTT.

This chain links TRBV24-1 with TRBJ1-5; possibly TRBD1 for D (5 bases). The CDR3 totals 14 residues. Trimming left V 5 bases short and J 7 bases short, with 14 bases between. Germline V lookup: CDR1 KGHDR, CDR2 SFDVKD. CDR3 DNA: TGTGCCACCAGTGGGGCAAGCGGGGGACAGCCCCAGCATTTT. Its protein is CATSGASGGQPQHF.

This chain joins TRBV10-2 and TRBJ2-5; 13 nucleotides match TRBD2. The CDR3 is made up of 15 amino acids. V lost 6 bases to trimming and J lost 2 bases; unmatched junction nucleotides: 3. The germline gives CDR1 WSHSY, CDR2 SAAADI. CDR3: CASRQLAGGQETQYF. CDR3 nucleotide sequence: TGCGCCAGCAGGCAACTAGCGGGAGGGCAAGAGACCCAGTACTTC.

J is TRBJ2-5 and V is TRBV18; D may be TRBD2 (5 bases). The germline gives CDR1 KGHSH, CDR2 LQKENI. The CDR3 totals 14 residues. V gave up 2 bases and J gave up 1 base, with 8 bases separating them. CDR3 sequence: CASSPSGSQETQYF. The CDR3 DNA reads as TGTGCCAGCTCACCATCGGGGAGCCAAGAGACCCAGTACTTC.

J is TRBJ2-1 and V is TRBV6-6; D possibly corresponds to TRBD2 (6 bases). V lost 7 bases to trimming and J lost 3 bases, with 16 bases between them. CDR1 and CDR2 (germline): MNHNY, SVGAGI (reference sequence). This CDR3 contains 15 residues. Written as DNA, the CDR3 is TGTGCCAGCACTAAGGAGCGGACTATCTACAATGAGCAGTTCTTC. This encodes CASTKERTIYNEQFF.

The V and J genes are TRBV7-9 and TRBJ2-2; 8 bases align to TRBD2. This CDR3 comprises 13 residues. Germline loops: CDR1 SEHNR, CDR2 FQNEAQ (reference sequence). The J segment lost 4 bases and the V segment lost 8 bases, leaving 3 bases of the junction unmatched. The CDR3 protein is CASSREVTGELFF. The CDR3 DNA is TGTGCCAGCTCGCGGGAGGTCACCGGGGAGCTGTTTTTT.

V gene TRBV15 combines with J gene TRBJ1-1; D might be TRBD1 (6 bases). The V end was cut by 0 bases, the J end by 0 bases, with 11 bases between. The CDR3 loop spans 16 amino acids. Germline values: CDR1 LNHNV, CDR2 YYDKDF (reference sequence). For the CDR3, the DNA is TGTGCCACCAGCAGAGACAGGGAGGGGGTGAACACTGAAGCTTTCTTT. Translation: CATSRDREGVNTEAFF.

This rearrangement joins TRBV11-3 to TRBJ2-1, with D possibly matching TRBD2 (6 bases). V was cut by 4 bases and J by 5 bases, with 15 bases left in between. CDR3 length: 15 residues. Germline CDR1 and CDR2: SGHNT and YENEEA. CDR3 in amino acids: CASSSRVDYNNEQFF. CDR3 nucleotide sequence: TGTGCCAGCAGCTCCCGAGTGGACTATAACAATGAGCAGTTCTTC.

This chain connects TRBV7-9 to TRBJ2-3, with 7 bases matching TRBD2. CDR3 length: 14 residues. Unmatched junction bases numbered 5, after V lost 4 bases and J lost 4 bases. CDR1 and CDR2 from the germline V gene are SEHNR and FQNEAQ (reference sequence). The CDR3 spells CASSWGRAADTQYF. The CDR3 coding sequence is TGTGCCAGCAGCTGGGGGAGGGCCGCAGATACGCAGTATTTT. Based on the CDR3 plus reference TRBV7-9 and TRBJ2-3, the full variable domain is DTGVSQNPRHKITKRGQNVTFRCDPISEHNRLYWYRQTLGQGPEFLTYFQNEAQLEKSRLLSDRFSAERPKGSFSTLEIQRTEQGDSAMYLCASSWGRAADTQYFGPGTRLTVL.

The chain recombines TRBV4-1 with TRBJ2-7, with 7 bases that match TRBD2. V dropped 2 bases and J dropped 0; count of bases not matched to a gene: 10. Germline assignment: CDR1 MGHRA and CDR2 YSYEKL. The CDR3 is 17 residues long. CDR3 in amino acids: CASSQRLLRESSYEQYV. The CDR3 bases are TGCGCCAGCAGCCAAAGGCTCTTGCGGGAGAGCTCCTACGAGCAGTACGTC.

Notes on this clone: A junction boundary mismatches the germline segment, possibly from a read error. This CDR3 is CASSPQGQGSGELFF. The DNA of the CDR3 is TGTGCTAGCAGCCCCCAGGGACAGGGTTCCGGGGAGCTGTTTTTT. The rearrangement joins TRBV7-7 to TRBJ2-2; 9 nucleotides agree with TRBD1. CDR3 length: 15 residues. Germline CDR1 and CDR2: SSHAT and FNYEAQ (reference sequence).

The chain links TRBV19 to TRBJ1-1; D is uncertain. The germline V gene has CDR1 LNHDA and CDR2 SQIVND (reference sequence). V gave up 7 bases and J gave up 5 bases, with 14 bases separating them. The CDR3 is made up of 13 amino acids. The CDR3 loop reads CASTPLRATEAFF. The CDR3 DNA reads TGTGCCAGTACCCCCCTGCGGGCGACTGAAGCTTTCTTT.

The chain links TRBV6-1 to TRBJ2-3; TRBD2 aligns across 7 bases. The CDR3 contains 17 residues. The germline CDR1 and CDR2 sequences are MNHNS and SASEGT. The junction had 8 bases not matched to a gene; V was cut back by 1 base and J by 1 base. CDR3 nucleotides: TGTGCCAGCAGTGAAGGGGCGGGAGTTTATGGCACAGATACGCAGTATTTT. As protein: CASSEGAGVYGTDTQYF.

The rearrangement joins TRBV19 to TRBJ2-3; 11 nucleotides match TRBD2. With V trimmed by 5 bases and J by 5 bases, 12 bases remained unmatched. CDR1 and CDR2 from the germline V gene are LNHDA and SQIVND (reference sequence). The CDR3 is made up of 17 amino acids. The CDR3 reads CASSPLRIAGGRDTQYF. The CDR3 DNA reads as TGTGCCAGTAGTCCACTGAGGATAGCGGGGGGGCGAGATACGCAGTATTTT.

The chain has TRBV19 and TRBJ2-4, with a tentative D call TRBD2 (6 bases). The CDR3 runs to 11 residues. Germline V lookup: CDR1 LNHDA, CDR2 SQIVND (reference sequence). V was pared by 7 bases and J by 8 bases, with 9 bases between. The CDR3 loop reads CASNGGDIQYF. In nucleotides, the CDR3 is TGTGCCAGTAATGGCGGGGACATTCAGTACTTC.

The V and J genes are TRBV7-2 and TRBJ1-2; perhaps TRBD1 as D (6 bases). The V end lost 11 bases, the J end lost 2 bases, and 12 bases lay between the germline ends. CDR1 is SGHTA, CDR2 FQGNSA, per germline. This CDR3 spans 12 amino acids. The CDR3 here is CAWGGANYGYTF. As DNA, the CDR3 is TGTGCCTGGGGGGGGGCCAACTATGGCTACACCTTC.